This T cell receptor beta chain was documented in a study of T cell responses to AZD1222 COVID-19 vaccine. Findings and caveats of the study: White British donors predominated, females outnumbered males, and clonal diversity was possibly underestimated. Compared with day 0, the breadth and depth of the Spike-specific TCR repertoire rose significantly after two doses of AZD1222. Spike-wide vaccine-associated CD4 TCRs dominated at 160-218 and 743-854. Just a handful of AZD1222 recipients were seropositive at baseline.

This clone was seen a single time. Its antigen is unknown. Trimming stripped 1 base from V and 5 bases from J, with 22 bases between. The CDR3 sequence is 18 residues long. Looked up from germline, CDR1 is SGHKS and CDR2 is YYEKEE (reference sequence). The table came from immunoSEQ multiplex PCR; TCRdb's copy has only in-frame clones and leaves some out. Of approximately 100,000 clones listed, approximately 87% were seen once; the top ten hold 9.5% to 15%. Sequenced material: peripheral blood, taken on day 0 of AZD1222 vaccination. The receptor was isolated from an adult in good health. The rearrangement joins TRBV5-5 to TRBJ2-1; tentatively, D is TRBD1 (6 bases). CDR3 region: CASSLRGGVGSPNNEQFF. CDR3 coding DNA: TGTGCCAGCAGCTTGAGAGGGGGAGTTGGTTCACCCAACAATGAGCAGTTCTTC.